This T cell receptor beta chain was sequenced for a study of cytomegalovirus exposure and HLA in healthy donors. A word on this clone: Its target is unknown.

Notes on the study in general: Sequence variants that were highly shared formed a cluster that was likely a sequencing artifact.

This CDR3 has 16 amino acids. Per the germline V gene, CDR1 is LGHNA and CDR2 is YNFKEQ. The V end lost 0 bases, the J end lost 0 bases, and 9 bases lay between the germline ends. 60 Vbeta and 13 Jbeta primers were used in PCR. Method: immunoSEQ multiplex PCR; TCRdb's copy keeps in-frame clones and lacks some. There are more than 110,000 clones in the sample; roughly four fifths occur only once, and around 1.2% lies in the top ten. The sample taken for sequencing was PBMCs. The rearrangement links TRBV4-2 to TRBJ2-1, with D hard to call. The sequence was obtained from a woman aged 40 to 55 in good health and CMV-seronegative. DNA for the CDR3: TGTGCCAGCAGCCAAGATCTTCCGGGCTCCTACAATGAGCAGTTCTTC. Its protein is CASSQDLPGSYNEQFF.